These 31 T cell receptor beta chains originate from one sample sequenced in a study of blood T cell repertoires in COVID-19. Generated by immunoSEQ multiplex PCR, the TCRdb table keeps only in-frame clones and is missing some. The repertoire holds roughly 140,000 clones, around three quarters seen once, with 8.6% in the top ten. The sequencing input was peripheral blood. These receptors were taken from a man aged 50 to 60 with active or convalescent COVID-19.

V and J are TRBV7-3 and TRBJ2-7, with 9 bases lining up with TRBD2. Losses at the gene ends were 5 bases for V and 2 bases for J; bases not matched to a gene: 4. Germline V gene sequence: CDR1 SGHTA, CDR2 FQGTGA. CDR3 length: 14 amino acids. The CDR3 sequence is CASSITSGPYEQYF. In nucleotides, the CDR3 is TGTGCCAGCAGCATCACTAGCGGGCCCTACGAGCAGTACTTC.

This chain uses TRBV2 with TRBJ1-2, with a tentative D call TRBD1 (6 bases). V dropped 5 bases and J dropped 6 bases, with 19 bases sitting between them. The CDR3 has 15 amino acids. Germline V gives CDR1 SNHLY, CDR2 FYNNEI. This CDR3 reads CASSLNGGLGDGYTF. CDR3 nucleotides: TGTGCCAGCAGTCTTAATGGGGGCCTGGGGGATGGCTACACCTTC.

The V gene is TRBV5-1, the J gene TRBJ2-1; D gene unclear. The CDR3 consists of 12 residues. V was trimmed by 1 base and J by 8 bases, leaving 7 bases between them. The V gene's germline CDR1 is SGHRS and CDR2 YFSETQ. The CDR3 protein is CASSLSIHEQFF. In nucleotides, the CDR3 is TGCGCCAGCAGCTTGTCCATCCATGAGCAGTTCTTC. The variable domain in full, with the rest retrieved from reference TRBV5-1 and TRBJ2-1, is KAGVTQTPRYLIKTRGQQVTLSCSPISGHRSVSWYQQTPGQGLQFLFEYFSETQRNKGNFPGRFSGRQFSNSRSEMNVSTLELGDSALYLCASSLSIHEQFFGPGTRLTVL.

The rearrangement links TRBV9 to TRBJ2-1; 9 bases are shared with TRBD1. J was trimmed by 3 bases and V by 3 bases; bases with no gene match: 4. This CDR3 has 15 residues. Germline loops: CDR1 SGDLS, CDR2 YYNGEE. CDR3 coding DNA: TGTGCCAGCAGCGGAACAGGGGGCCACTACAATGAGCAGTTCTTC. Translating it yields CASSGTGGHYNEQFF.

This clone was observed a single time. This chain connects TRBV5-1 to TRBJ2-5, with 9 bases fitting TRBD2. This CDR3 comprises 16 residues. Germline CDR1 and CDR2: SGHRS and YFSETQ. V was pared by 0 bases and J by 2 bases, with 5 bases of the junction left unmatched. The CDR3 spells CASSLDLAGGQETQYF. The CDR3 DNA sequence: TGCGCCAGCAGCTTGGATTTGGCGGGAGGGCAAGAGACCCAGTACTTC. Supplemented by reference TRBV5-1 and TRBJ2-5, the full variable domain reads KAGVTQTPRYLIKTRGQQVTLSCSPISGHRSVSWYQQTPGQGLQFLFEYFSETQRNKGNFPGRFSGRQFSNSRSEMNVSTLELGDSALYLCASSLDLAGGQETQYFGPGTRLLVL.

The chain is built from TRBV4-1 and TRBJ2-1; perhaps TRBD1 as D (6 bases). Trimming removed 5 bases at V and 5 bases at J, with 16 bases between. This CDR3 comprises 15 residues. From germline, CDR1 is MGHRA and CDR2 YSYEKL. CDR3 protein: CASSATGWGNNEQFF. The DNA for the CDR3 is TGCGCCAGCAGCGCGACAGGCTGGGGGAACAATGAGCAGTTCTTC.

This clone appeared a single time. This chain links TRBV11-2 with TRBJ2-7; a possible D gene is TRBD1 (6 bases). The CDR3 has 14 amino acids. Germline CDR1 and CDR2: SGHAT and FQNNGV. The ends were cut back, 2 bases at V and 3 bases at J, with 11 bases in the middle. Written as DNA, the CDR3 is TGTGCCAGCAGCTTATCCAGGGGAAGCTACGAGCAGTACTTC. Its protein product is CASSLSRGSYEQYF.

The chain employs TRBV6-4 and TRBJ2-1; D is perhaps TRBD1 (6 bases). The CDR3 length is 14 residues. Germline values: CDR1 MRHNA, CDR2 SNTAGT. V was clipped by 0 bases and J by 9 bases, with 12 bases between them. The CDR3 sequence: CASSDSPGHGEQFF. For the CDR3, the DNA is TGTGCCAGCAGTGACTCGCCGGGACATGGTGAGCAGTTCTTC.

The V call is TRBV7-3, the J call TRBJ2-6; 10 nucleotides agree with TRBD1. This CDR3 has 18 residues. V lost 1 base, J lost 0 bases, and 3 bases stayed unmatched. The germline V gene has CDR1 SGHTA and CDR2 FQGTGA. This CDR3 reads CASSLKDRGVSGANVLTF. In DNA, the CDR3 is TGTGCCAGCAGCTTAAAGGACAGGGGGGTCTCTGGGGCCAACGTCCTGACTTTC.

The chain is built from TRBV7-2 and TRBJ2-3, with 7 bases that match TRBD2. The CDR3 is made up of 16 amino acids. Trimming at V came to 4 bases and at J to 0 bases, leaving 7 bases not matched to a gene. Germline V lookup: CDR1 SGHTA, CDR2 FQGNSA. CDR3 region: CASSSKRETSTDTQYF. In DNA, the CDR3 is TGTGCCAGCAGCTCAAAGCGGGAAACTAGCACAGATACGCAGTATTTT.

The chain carries TRBV19 and TRBJ2-3; 8 bases agree with TRBD2. The CDR3 extends over 16 amino acids. Per germline, CDR1 LNHDA and CDR2 SQIVND (reference sequence). Losses at the gene ends were 3 bases for V and 3 bases for J; bases not matched to a gene: 8. CDR3 protein: CASSIGPGLGTDTQYF. In DNA, the CDR3 is TGTGCCAGTAGTATTGGACCGGGACTAGGGACAGATACGCAGTATTTT.

The gene calls are TRBV7-6 and TRBJ2-7, with TRBD2 identical over 7 bases. V dropped 1 base and J dropped 5; count of bases not matched to a gene: 8. Germline V gene sequence: CDR1 SGHVS, CDR2 FNYEAQ. CDR3 length: 15 amino acids. CDR3 residues: CASSLGGSFNDEQYF. CDR3 DNA sequence: TGTGCCAGCAGCTTAGGCGGGAGTTTTAACGACGAGCAGTACTTC.

This clone has only a few counts. The CDR3 DNA follows: TGTGCCAGCAGCGCAATCGACAGGGGGGGCAAAAACATTCAGTACTTC. Protein: CASSAIDRGGKNIQYF. V usage is TRBV9 and J usage is TRBJ2-4, with 9 bases aligning to TRBD1. V shed 3 bases, J shed 3 bases, and the junction held 7 bases outside the gene matches. CDR3 length: 16 residues. CDR1 and CDR2 from the germline V gene are SGDLS and YYNGEE.

The rearrangement links TRBV5-3 to TRBJ1-2; unclear D gene. TRBV5-3 carries the ORF label, with uncertain function. This CDR3 is 13 amino acids long. The ends were cut back, 4 bases at V and 4 bases at J, with 11 bases in the middle. CDR3 in amino acids: CARSLREFYGYTF. The CDR3 coding sequence is TGTGCCAGAAGCCTACGGGAATTCTATGGCTACACCTTC.

This clone was counted once. One end of the junction varies from germline; a read error may be responsible. The chain employs TRBV25-1 and TRBJ2-7; 15 nucleotides match TRBD2. CDR3 size: 15 residues. Germline CDR1 is MGHDK and CDR2 is SYGVNS. The CDR3 DNA sequence: TGCGCGACGGGACTAGCGGGAGGTGGATCCTACGAGCAGTACTTC. Protein: CATGLAGGGSYEQYF.

The V call is TRBV6-1, the J call TRBJ2-3; 12 bases are a match to TRBD2. V lost 3 bases, J lost 8 bases, and 12 bases stayed unmatched. The germline V gene encodes CDR1 MNHNS and CDR2 SASEGT. The CDR3 is made up of 17 amino acids. The CDR3 DNA is TGTGCCAGCAGTGACGGGTTCCTAGCGGGGGGGTTGAGTACGCAGTATTTT. This encodes CASSDGFLAGGLSTQYF.

This chain uses TRBV6-2 or TRBV6-3 with TRBJ2-3; 10 positions match TRBD2. The CDR3 consists of 15 residues. Trimming took 4 bases from V and 4 from J; bases not matched to a gene: 5. Germline values: CDR1 MNHEY, CDR2 SVGEGT. The CDR3 nucleotides are TGTGCCAGCAGTTCAGCGGGAGGGCCGGCAGATACGCAGTATTTT. The encoded protein is CASSSAGGPADTQYF.

This clone was seen only a few times. This sequence joins TRBV10-1 and TRBJ1-1, with TRBD1 as a possible D gene (5 bases). Trimming removed 0 bases at V and 12 bases at J, with 11 bases between. The germline V gene has CDR1 WNHNN and CDR2 SYGVQD (reference sequence). This CDR3 spans 12 amino acids. The CDR3 loop is CASSESGRVPFF. CDR3 DNA: TGCGCCAGCAGTGAGTCCGGCAGGGTACCTTTCTTT.

This rearrangement joins TRBV12-3 or TRBV12-4 to TRBJ1-4; D possibly corresponds to TRBD1 (5 bases). The CDR3 covers 13 residues. V lost 3 bases and J 7 bases, leaving 9 bases between the germline ends. CDR3: CASSLGGGEKLFF. The CDR3 bases are TGTGCCAGCAGTTTGGGGGGGGGTGAAAAACTGTTTTTT.

The chain combines TRBV6-4 with TRBJ1-5; no clear D gene. This CDR3 contains 13 residues. The V end lost 5 bases, the J end lost 0 bases, and 5 bases lay between the germline ends. Germline loops: CDR1 MRHNA, CDR2 SNTAGT. The CDR3 loop reads CASSQDSNQPQHF. The CDR3 DNA is TGTGCCAGCAGTCAGGATAGCAATCAGCCCCAGCATTTT.

This chain connects TRBV7-6 to TRBJ2-7, with D maybe TRBD1 (6 bases). V lost 5 bases and J lost 6, with 14 bases in between. This CDR3 has 13 amino acids. Looked up from germline, CDR1 is SGHVS and CDR2 is FNYEAQ. CDR3 amino acids: CASSIETGTEQYF. The CDR3 region has the DNA TGTGCCAGCAGCATAGAAACAGGGACCGAGCAGTACTTC. Looking up the rest from reference TRBV7-6 and TRBJ2-7 gives the full variable domain: GAGVSQSPRYKVTKRGQDVALRCDPISGHVSLYWYRQALGQGPEFLTYFNYEAQQDKSGLPNDRFSAERPEGSISTLTIQRTEQRDSAMYRCASSIETGTEQYFGPGTRLTVT.

The chain combines TRBV27 with TRBJ2-5; TRBD1 aligns across 8 bases. Germline lookup yields CDR1 MNHEY and CDR2 SMNVEV (reference sequence). Trimming removed 0 bases from V and 5 bases from J; junction bases left unmatched: 11. The CDR3 is 17 residues long. As DNA, the CDR3 is TGTGCCAGCAGTTTATCGACAGGGGCCTTGGTAGTGGAGACCCAGTACTTC. It specifies CASSLSTGALVVETQYF.

This chain joins TRBV19 and TRBJ1-5; 7 bases are shared with TRBD1. Trimming cost V 7 bases and J 0 bases; bases outside gene matches: 6. Germline CDR1 and CDR2: LNHDA and SQIVND (reference sequence). CDR3 length: 15 residues. CDR3 sequence (DNA): TGTGCCAGTACTCCTGGGACAGCTAGCAATCAGCCCCAGCATTTT. Protein: CASTPGTASNQPQHF. The variable domain in full, with the rest retrieved from reference TRBV19 and TRBJ1-5, is DGGITQSPKYLFRKEGQNVTLSCEQNLNHDAMYWYRQDPGQGLRLIYYSQIVNDFQKGDIAEGYSVSREKKESFPLTVTSAQKNPTAFYLCASTPGTASNQPQHFGDGTRLSIL.

This clone is a singleton in its sample. The V call is TRBV28, the J call TRBJ2-5; 8 bases match TRBD1. Germline CDR1 and CDR2: MDHEN and SYDVKM. The CDR3 runs to 15 residues. The junction had 10 bases not matched to a gene; V was cut back by 5 bases and J by 5 bases. The CDR3 DNA sequence: TGTGCCAGCAGTCAAGGGGCAGGGGGCGAGGAGACCCAGTACTTC. It encodes CASSQGAGGEETQYF.

The chain has TRBV6-5 and TRBJ2-1; 8 nucleotides line up with TRBD1. With 2 bases clipped from V and 10 bases from J, the junction kept 7 bases outside the gene matches. The CDR3 totals 14 residues. Per germline, CDR1 MNHEY and CDR2 SVGAGI. For the CDR3, the DNA is TGTGCCAGCAGTTACCTCGGACAGGGAAGGGAGCAGTTCTTC. Translating gives CASSYLGQGREQFF.

This chain connects TRBV12-5 to TRBJ1-1, with no clear D. Trimming took off 1 base at V and 4 bases at J, with 7 bases between the two ends. The CDR3 length is 13 residues. The germline gives CDR1 LGHNT, CDR2 FRNRAP. The CDR3 region is CASGLGRGTEAFF. Written as DNA, the CDR3 is TGTGCTAGTGGTTTGGGACGGGGCACTGAAGCTTTCTTT.

In regard to this clone: Other DNA sequences of this sample code for an identical CDR3. J is TRBJ1-6 and V is TRBV5-6; no clear D. Germline CDR1 is SGHDT and CDR2 is YYEEEE. The CDR3 has 13 residues. Trimming removed 2 bases at V and 7 bases at J, with 7 bases between. CDR3 sequence reads: CASSLSRNSPLHF. The CDR3 region has the DNA TGTGCCAGCAGCTTATCCAGAAATTCACCCCTCCACTTT.

This clone has just one count. V and J are TRBV7-2 and TRBJ1-5, with D perhaps matching TRBD1 (6 bases). Trimming took off 4 bases at V and 2 bases at J, with 12 bases between the two ends. Germline V gives CDR1 SGHTA, CDR2 FQGNSA. CDR3 length: 15 residues. The CDR3 spells CASSSTGKGNQPQHF. CDR3 nucleotides: TGTGCCAGCAGCTCCACAGGGAAGGGCAATCAGCCCCAGCATTTT.

This sequence joins TRBV5-5 and TRBJ2-2; TRBD2 agrees at 9 bases. The germline CDR1 and CDR2 sequences are SGHKS and YYEKEE (reference sequence). V lost 2 bases to trimming and J lost 4 bases; unmatched junction nucleotides: 12. This CDR3 spans 18 amino acids. The CDR3 loop is CASSLQGWLAGPTGELFF. In DNA form, the CDR3 reads TGTGCCAGCAGCTTACAGGGTTGGCTAGCGGGACCCACCGGGGAGCTGTTTTTT.

The chain links TRBV10-3 to TRBJ1-5; 8 nucleotides match TRBD1. V was clipped by 0 bases and J by 4 bases; unmatched bases: 14. Germline CDR1 is ENHRY and CDR2 is SYGVKD. The CDR3 is made up of 19 amino acids. The DNA of the CDR3 is TGTGCCATCAGTGAGTCGGAGACAGGGGACCTGTTTAGTAATCAGCCCCAGCATTTT. Amino acid sequence: CAISESETGDLFSNQPQHF.

This chain joins TRBV30 and TRBJ1-1, with TRBD1 identical over 8 bases. Trimming cost V 4 bases and J 5 bases; bases outside gene matches: 9. The CDR3 consists of 14 residues. In germline, CDR1 is GTSNPN, CDR2 SVGIG (reference sequence). The CDR3 region is CAWTSGGGRTEAFF. CDR3 nucleotide sequence: TGTGCCTGGACCTCAGGGGGCGGAAGGACTGAAGCTTTCTTT.